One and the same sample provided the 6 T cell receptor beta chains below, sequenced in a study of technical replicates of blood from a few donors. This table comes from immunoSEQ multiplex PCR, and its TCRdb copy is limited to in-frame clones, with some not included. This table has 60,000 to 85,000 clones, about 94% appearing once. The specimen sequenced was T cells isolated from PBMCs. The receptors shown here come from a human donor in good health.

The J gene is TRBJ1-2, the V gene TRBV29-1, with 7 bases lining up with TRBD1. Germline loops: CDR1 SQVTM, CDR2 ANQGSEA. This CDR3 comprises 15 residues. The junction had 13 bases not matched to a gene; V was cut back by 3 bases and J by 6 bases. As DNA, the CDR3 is TGCAGCGTTGACCAAGTCCGAATAGGGGGCCATGGCTACACCTTC. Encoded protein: CSVDQVRIGGHGYTF.

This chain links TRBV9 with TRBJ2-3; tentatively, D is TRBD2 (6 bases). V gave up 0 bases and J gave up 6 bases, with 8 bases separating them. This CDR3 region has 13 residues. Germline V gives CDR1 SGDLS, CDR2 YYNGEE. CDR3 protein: CASSVASADTQYF. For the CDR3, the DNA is TGTGCCAGCAGCGTAGCTAGCGCGGATACGCAGTATTTT. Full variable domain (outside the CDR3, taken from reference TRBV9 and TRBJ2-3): DSGVTQTPKHLITATGQRVTLRCSPRSGDLSVYWYQQSLDQGLQFLIQYYNGEERAKGNILERFSAQQFPDLHSELNLSSLELGDSALYFCASSVASADTQYFGPGTRLTVL.

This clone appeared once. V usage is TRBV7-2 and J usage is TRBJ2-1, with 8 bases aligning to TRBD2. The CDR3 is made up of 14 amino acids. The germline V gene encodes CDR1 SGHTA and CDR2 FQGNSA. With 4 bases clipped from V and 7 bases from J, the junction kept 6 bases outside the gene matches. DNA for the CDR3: TGTGCCAGCAGCTCGGGAGGGCCAAGGAATGAGCAGTTCTTC. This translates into CASSSGGPRNEQFF.

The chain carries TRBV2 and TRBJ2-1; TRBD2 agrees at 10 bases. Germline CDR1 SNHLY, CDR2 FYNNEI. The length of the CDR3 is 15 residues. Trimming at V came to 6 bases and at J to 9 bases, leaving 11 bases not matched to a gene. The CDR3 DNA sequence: TGTGCCAGCAGCCTGAGCCTAGCGGGAGCCAGTGAGCAGTTCTTC. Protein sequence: CASSLSLAGASEQFF.

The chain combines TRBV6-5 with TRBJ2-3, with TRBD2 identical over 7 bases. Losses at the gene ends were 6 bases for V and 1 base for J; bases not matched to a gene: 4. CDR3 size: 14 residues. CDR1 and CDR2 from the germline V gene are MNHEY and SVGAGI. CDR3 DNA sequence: TGTGCCAGCAGCCCGGGAGGTGGCACAGATACGCAGTATTTT. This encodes CASSPGGGTDTQYF.

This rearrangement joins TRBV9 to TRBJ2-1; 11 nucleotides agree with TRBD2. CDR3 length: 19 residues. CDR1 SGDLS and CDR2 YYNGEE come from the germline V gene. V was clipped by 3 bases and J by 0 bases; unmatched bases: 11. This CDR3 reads CASSGRAGTSGNSYNEQFF. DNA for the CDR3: TGTGCCAGCAGCGGGCGAGCCGGGACTAGCGGTAACTCCTACAATGAGCAGTTCTTC.